Only a few counts were recorded for the clone carrying this T cell receptor (beta chain). CDR3 length: 13 residues. The germline gives CDR1 WSHSY, CDR2 SAAADI. Trimming took off 6 bases at V and 10 bases at J, with 16 bases between the two ends. Source study methods: Reference gene primer amplification gave estimated nucleated cell counts. The protocol was immunoSEQ multiplex PCR, while the TCRdb copy is restricted to in-frame clones and leaves out a portion. From that table come the V and J calls and clone size; the DNA was used to work out D and trimming. The sample has 60,000 to 75,000 clones, approximately 85% seen once; the top ten hold roughly 5.6%. This specimen comes from a study of blood T cell repertoires in COVID-19.

The TCR was taken from a human donor in a cohort sampled during active COVID-19. The chain uses TRBV10-2 and TRBJ2-1, with a weak D call TRBD2 (6 bases). Specimen: peripheral blood. This CDR3 reads CASRTSGDLEQFF. The CDR3, as DNA: TGCGCCAGCAGGACTAGTGGGGACCTGGAGCAGTTCTTC.